The 25 T cell receptor beta chains presented below share a single source sample, sequenced in a study of blood T cell repertoires in COVID-19. The repertoire was sequenced with immunoSEQ multiplex PCR; TCRdb's copy has only in-frame clones and lacks some. The table includes about 280,000 clones, 85% detected once. Input material: PBMCs or T cells enriched from blood (not recorded which). The receptors here all came from a woman aged 45 to 65 who had recovered from COVID-19.

V and J are TRBV19 and TRBJ1-6, with D possibly TRBD1 on 5 matching bases. With 9 bases removed from V and 5 bases from J, the gap between germline ends came to 11 bases. This CDR3 has 13 residues. The germline CDR1 and CDR2 sequences are LNHDA and SQIVND (reference sequence). The CDR3 coding sequence is TGTGCCAGACCGGGACTGCATAATTCACCCCTCCACTTT. It encodes CARPGLHNSPLHF.

This clone has only a few counts. The V and J genes are TRBV30 and TRBJ1-1; TRBD1 matches 7 bases. The CDR3 is 14 residues long. Per germline, CDR1 GTSNPN and CDR2 SVGIG (reference sequence). The V gene end was trimmed by 2 bases and the J gene end by 5 bases; junction bases not matched to a gene: 8. The CDR3, as DNA: TGTGCCTGGAGTCCCCAGGGGGTGGGAACTGAAGCTTTCTTT. Translating it yields CAWSPQGVGTEAFF.

The chain is built from TRBV4-1 and TRBJ1-4; a possible D gene is TRBD1 (6 bases). The length of the CDR3 is 16 residues. Trimming took 1 base from V and 7 from J, leaving 16 bases between them. Germline CDR1 is MGHRA and CDR2 is YSYEKL. CDR3 bases: TGCGCCAGCAGCCAAGTTTGGGGAGGGGGTTTTGAAAAACTGTTTTTT. Its translation: CASSQVWGGGFEKLFF.

J is TRBJ1-2 and V is TRBV27, with 9 bases fitting TRBD1. V gave up 6 bases and J gave up 5 bases; unmatched junction bases: 1. The CDR3 is 12 residues long. Germline lookup yields CDR1 MNHEY and CDR2 SMNVEV (reference sequence). CDR3 sequence: CASRDRGYGYTF. The CDR3 DNA reads TGTGCCAGCAGGGACAGGGGATATGGCTACACCTTC.

The rearrangement joins TRBV4-3 to TRBJ1-2; D gene ambiguous. V was clipped by 0 bases and J by 8 bases, with 25 bases between them. Germline lookup yields CDR1 LGHNA and CDR2 YSLEER. The CDR3 extends over 18 amino acids. The CDR3 loop is CASSQDQRARLTVEGYTF. The CDR3 DNA reads as TGCGCCAGCAGCCAAGATCAGAGGGCGAGACTCACCGTTGAAGGCTACACCTTC.

The genes are TRBV6-4 and TRBJ2-5; the match to TRBD1 covers 10 bases. V gave up 10 bases and J gave up 3 bases; unmatched junction bases: 5. CDR3 length: 13 amino acids. The germline V gene has CDR1 MRHNA and CDR2 SNTAGT. The CDR3 region is CANRQGAKETQYF. In nucleotides, the CDR3 is TGTGCCAACAGACAGGGGGCCAAAGAGACCCAGTACTTC.

This rearrangement joins TRBV7-9 to TRBJ2-1; 12 positions agree with TRBD2. This CDR3 is built from 15 residues. Trimming cost V 5 bases and J 9 bases; bases outside gene matches: 8. The germline V gene encodes CDR1 SEHNR and CDR2 FQNEAQ (reference sequence). The chain's CDR3 is CASSDGLAGMFEQFF. The CDR3 region has the DNA TGTGCCAGCAGCGACGGACTAGCGGGAATGTTTGAGCAGTTCTTC.

The chain employs TRBV6-4 and TRBJ2-1; 8 nucleotides align to TRBD2. Germline CDR1 is MRHNA and CDR2 is SNTAGT. The CDR3 totals 15 residues. With V trimmed by 6 bases and J by 5 bases, 9 bases remained unmatched. The CDR3 sequence: CASSLHSGNNNEQFF. The CDR3, as DNA: TGTGCCAGCAGCCTCCATAGCGGGAATAACAATGAGCAGTTCTTC.

A word on this clone: This CDR3 is also generated by other DNA sequences in the sample. The CDR3 region is CAWSVSGDQPQHF. CDR3 coding DNA: TGTGCCTGGAGTGTAAGTGGAGACCAGCCCCAGCATTTT. The chain has TRBV30 and TRBJ1-5; D is ambiguous. Germline assignment: CDR1 GTSNPN and CDR2 SVGIG (reference sequence). V was clipped by 0 bases and J by 7 bases, with 10 bases between them. The CDR3 totals 13 residues.

This rearrangement joins TRBV7-8 to TRBJ2-5; 7 positions match TRBD1. J lost 2 bases, V lost 3 bases, and 9 bases had no gene match. The CDR3 covers 16 residues. Per the germline V gene, CDR1 is SGHVS and CDR2 is FQNEAQ. In nucleotides, the CDR3 is TGTGCCAGCAGCTTTATTCGGGACAGAGCACAAGAGACCCAGTACTTC. This sequence encodes CASSFIRDRAQETQYF.

V gene TRBV18 combines with J gene TRBJ2-1, with 12 bases that match TRBD2. The CDR3 sequence is 15 residues long. V lost 5 bases, J lost 7 bases, and 6 bases stayed unmatched. Germline V gene data show CDR1 as KGHSH and CDR2 as LQKENI. CDR3 nucleotide sequence: TGTGCCAGCTCAGAGGGACTAGCGGGCGCAAATGAGCAGTTCTTC. Translation gives CASSEGLAGANEQFF.

The CDR3 here is CSVVAAYNEQFF. CDR3 bases: TGCAGCGTTGTGGCGGCGTACAATGAGCAGTTCTTC. The V call is TRBV29-1, the J call TRBJ2-1, with D unresolved. CDR3 length equals 12 residues. The ends were cut back, 4 bases at V and 4 bases at J, with 8 bases in the middle. Germline V gene lookup returns CDR1 SQVTM and CDR2 ANQGSEA.

About this clone: A much larger clone is a single base away; this may be a read error. The chain carries TRBV28 and TRBJ1-1, with 9 bases aligning to TRBD1. The CDR3 sequence is 14 residues long. Germline V CDR1 and CDR2: MDHEN, SYDVKM. Losses at the gene ends were 6 bases for V and 4 bases for J; bases not matched to a gene: 6. Written as DNA, the CDR3 is TGTGCCAGCAGGTCACAGGGGGCGCGCACTGAAGCTTTCTTT. It yields the protein CASRSQGARTEAFF. Filled out from reference TRBV28 and TRBJ1-1, the complete variable domain reads DVKVTQSSRYLVKRTGEKVFLECVQDMDHENMFWYRQDPGLGLRLIYFSYDVKMKEKGDIPEGYSVSREKKERFSLILESASTNQTSMYLCASRSQGARTEAFFGQGTRLTVV.

The chain combines TRBV24-1 with TRBJ2-2, with 8 bases lining up with TRBD1. CDR3 length equals 14 residues. J lost 6 bases, V lost 10 bases, and 9 bases had no gene match. Germline V CDR1 and CDR2: KGHDR, SFDVKD. CDR3 coding DNA: TGTGCCACAGGTCCGACAGGGGTGTCCGGGGAGCTGTTTTTT. Protein sequence: CATGPTGVSGELFF.

This clone was detected only once. The rearrangement uses TRBV30 and TRBJ2-1; maybe TRBD1 (5 bases). V lost 3 bases, J lost 9 bases, and 9 bases lay in between. CDR1 GTSNPN and CDR2 SVGIG come from the germline V gene (reference sequence). This CDR3 contains 11 residues. CDR3 residues: CAWRGPIEQFF. The CDR3 nucleotides are TGTGCCTGGAGGGGGCCTATTGAGCAGTTCTTC.

The chain joins TRBV14 to TRBJ2-3; possibly TRBD1 for D (7 bases). CDR1 and CDR2 (germline): SGHDN, FVKESK. V gave up 6 bases and J gave up 2 bases, with 12 bases separating them. CDR3 length: 14 residues. CDR3 coding DNA: TGTGCCAGCAGGCCCAGGGGGGCCACAGATACGCAGTATTTT. Translating it yields CASRPRGATDTQYF.

This clone was observed a single time. V usage is TRBV11-2 and J usage is TRBJ2-5; the match to TRBD1 covers 11 bases. The CDR3 sequence is 16 residues long. The V gene's germline CDR1 is SGHAT and CDR2 FQNNGV. V shed 1 base and J 1 base; nucleotides not matched to a gene: 2. The CDR3 region is CASSLAGQGVQETQYF. Written as DNA, the CDR3 is TGTGCCAGCAGCTTAGCGGGACAGGGGGTCCAAGAGACCCAGTACTTC.

The chain is built from TRBV30 and TRBJ2-1, with 11 positions matching TRBD2. This CDR3 is 14 amino acids long. The V and J ends lost 4 bases and 4 bases, in that order; junction bases with no gene match: 3. Germline CDR1 and CDR2: GTSNPN and SVGIG (reference sequence). This CDR3 is CAWNSGRAYNEQFF. The DNA for the CDR3 is TGTGCCTGGAATAGCGGGAGGGCATACAATGAGCAGTTCTTC.

The chain combines TRBV11-2 with TRBJ1-1; the D is unclear. The V end was cut by 5 bases, the J end by 4 bases, with 20 bases between. This CDR3 has 16 residues. Germline assignment: CDR1 SGHAT and CDR2 FQNNGV. The CDR3 nucleotides are TGTGCCAGCAGCACTCCCCGGGAGGGCTGGGGCACTGAAGCTTTCTTT. Translation: CASSTPREGWGTEAFF.

The chain has TRBV6-2 or TRBV6-3 and TRBJ2-7, with no clear D. Germline CDR1 and CDR2: MNHEY and SVGEGT. The CDR3 is 14 amino acids. V was pared by 2 bases and J by 6 bases, with 14 bases between. The CDR3 DNA is TGTGCCAGCAGTTACCGGGTAGAGCTGGGCGAGCAGTACTTC. Protein sequence: CASSYRVELGEQYF.

This chain joins TRBV6-5 and TRBJ2-1; D unresolved. The CDR3 length is 16 residues. With 4 bases removed from V and 0 bases from J, the gap between germline ends came to 13 bases. Germline values: CDR1 MNHEY, CDR2 SVGAGI. The chain's CDR3 is CASSFRWASSYNEQFF. CDR3 DNA: TGTGCCAGCAGTTTTAGGTGGGCAAGCTCCTACAATGAGCAGTTCTTC.

This chain connects TRBV6-2 or TRBV6-3 to TRBJ1-5, with unresolved D. The CDR3 loop spans 16 amino acids. V lost 1 base and J lost 0, with 10 bases in between. Germline CDR1 MNHEY, CDR2 SVGEGT. The chain's CDR3 is CASSYFRLYSNQPQHF. The CDR3 nucleotides read TGTGCCAGCAGTTACTTCAGGCTTTATAGCAATCAGCCCCAGCATTTT.

V and J are TRBV7-2 and TRBJ2-5, with 7 bases lining up with TRBD2. Trimming cost V 0 bases and J 4 bases; bases outside gene matches: 5. This CDR3 region has 15 residues. CDR1 SGHTA and CDR2 FQGNSA come from the germline V gene. The CDR3 coding sequence is TGTGCCAGCAGCTTAGCGTTCGCTAGCGGAGAGACCCAGTACTTC. This sequence encodes CASSLAFASGETQYF.

The chain couples TRBV4-1 to TRBJ1-4; 7 positions match TRBD1. The CDR3 runs to 16 residues. Looked up from germline, CDR1 is MGHRA and CDR2 is YSYEKL. V trimming: 4 bases; J trimming: 3 bases; junction bases outside the gene matches: 8. DNA for the CDR3: TGCGCCAGCAGCCTGGTAGCCGGGACAGCTAATGAAAAACTGTTTTTT. Translation: CASSLVAGTANEKLFF.

The gene calls are TRBV19 and TRBJ1-5; TRBD1 is a possible D gene (6 bases). This CDR3 region has 18 residues. Trimming stripped 1 base from V and 3 bases from J, with 19 bases between. The V gene's germline CDR1 is LNHDA and CDR2 SQIVND (reference sequence). CDR3 coding DNA: TGTGCCAGTAGTATAGTTCCGAGGAATACAGGGATCAATCAGCCCCAGCATTTT. This gives the protein CASSIVPRNTGINQPQHF.